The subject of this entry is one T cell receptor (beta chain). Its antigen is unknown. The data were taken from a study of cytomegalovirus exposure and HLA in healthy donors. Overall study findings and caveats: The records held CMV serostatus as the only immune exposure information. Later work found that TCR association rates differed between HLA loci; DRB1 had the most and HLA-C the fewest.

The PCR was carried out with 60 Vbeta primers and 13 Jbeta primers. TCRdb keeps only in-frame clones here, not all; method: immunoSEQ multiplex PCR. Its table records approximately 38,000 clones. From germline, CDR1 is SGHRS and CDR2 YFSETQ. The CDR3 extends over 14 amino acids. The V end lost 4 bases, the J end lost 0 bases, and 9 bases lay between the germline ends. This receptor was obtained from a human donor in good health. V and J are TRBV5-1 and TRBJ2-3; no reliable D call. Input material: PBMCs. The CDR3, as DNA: TGCGCCAGCAGCATCCCTCCCAGCACAGATACGCAGTATTTT. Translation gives CASSIPPSTDTQYF.